These 29 T cell receptor beta chains came from one sample sequenced in a study of blood T cell repertoires in COVID-19. Sequencing was performed with immunoSEQ multiplex PCR; in TCRdb, only in-frame clones are kept and a portion is missing. The table records 170,000 or so clones, around nine tenths of them present only once. Material: peripheral blood. All receptors come from a man aged 55 to 70 with COVID-19, enrolled during active disease.

The V call is TRBV7-9, the J call TRBJ1-6; D is unresolved. This CDR3 has 13 amino acids. The V gene lost 1 base and the J gene lost 8 bases, with 6 bases spanning the gap. The germline gives CDR1 SEHNR, CDR2 FQNEAQ (reference sequence). The CDR3 sequence is CASSLEEDSPLHF. In DNA form, the CDR3 reads TGTGCCAGCAGCTTAGAAGAGGATTCACCCCTCCACTTT.

The chain joins TRBV18 to TRBJ2-7, with TRBD1 matching over 9 bases. Germline assignment: CDR1 KGHSH and CDR2 LQKENI. Trimming took 2 bases from V and 5 from J; bases not matched to a gene: 4. This CDR3 has 14 residues. CDR3 loop: CASSPGTGSDEQYF. The CDR3 nucleotides are TGTGCCAGCTCACCAGGGACAGGGAGTGACGAGCAGTACTTC.

The rearrangement joins TRBV10-1 to TRBJ1-1; D gene uncertain. The CDR3 runs to 10 residues. Per the germline V gene, CDR1 is WNHNN and CDR2 is SYGVQD (reference sequence). V dropped 7 bases and J dropped 8 bases, with 8 bases sitting between them. As DNA, the CDR3 is TGCGCCAGCAAATCTCGGGAAGCTTTCTTT. It codes for CASKSREAFF.

Only one count was recorded for this clone. The chain has TRBV7-2 and TRBJ1-2, with D unresolved. This CDR3 has 15 residues. Germline CDR1 is SGHTA and CDR2 is FQGNSA. Trimming pared 0 bases from V and 4 bases from J, leaving 12 bases between. CDR3 sequence reads: CASSLADISGYGYTF. As DNA, the CDR3 is TGTGCCAGCAGCTTAGCCGACATCTCAGGCTATGGCTACACCTTC. The full variable domain, rest sourced from reference TRBV7-2 and TRBJ1-2, is GAGVSQSPSNKVTEKGKDVELRCDPISGHTALYWYRQSLGQGLEFLIYFQGNSAPDKSGLPSDRFSAERTGGSVSTLTIQRTQQEDSAVYLCASSLADISGYGYTFGSGTRLTVV.

J is TRBJ1-1 and V is TRBV10-1; 7 bases align to TRBD1. J was trimmed by 3 bases and V by 1 base; bases with no gene match: 17. The CDR3 runs 19 residues. From germline, CDR1 is WNHNN and CDR2 SYGVQD (reference sequence). As DNA, the CDR3 is TGCGCCAGCAGTGAGTTTGAAGACAGGGAAGGACAGGTGGACACTGAAGCTTTCTTT. This encodes CASSEFEDREGQVDTEAFF.

The genes are TRBV5-6 and TRBJ2-3; 7 positions agree with TRBD1. V was clipped by 4 bases and J by 4 bases; unmatched bases: 12. This CDR3 contains 16 residues. CDR1 and CDR2 (germline): SGHDT, YYEEEE. In DNA form, the CDR3 reads TGTGCCAGCAGCCGTCAAGGGGGCCAGGTCGCAGATACGCAGTATTTT. It codes for CASSRQGGQVADTQYF. Based on the CDR3 plus reference TRBV5-6 and TRBJ2-3, the full variable domain is DAGVTQSPTHLIKTRGQQVTLRCSPKSGHDTVSWYQQALGQGPQFIFQYYEEEERQRGNFPDRFSGHQFPNYSSELNVNALLLGDSALYLCASSRQGGQVADTQYFGPGTRLTVL.

The chain links TRBV28 to TRBJ1-2, with D unclear. This CDR3 has 14 residues. V was shortened by 7 bases and J by 2 bases, with 14 bases between the two germline ends. Germline loops: CDR1 MDHEN, CDR2 SYDVKM. The CDR3 spells CASTAGGVNYGYTF. Written as DNA, the CDR3 is TGTGCCAGCACCGCGGGTGGAGTGAACTATGGCTACACCTTC.

This chain uses TRBV4-2 with TRBJ1-6, with D unresolved. Germline-derived CDR1 and CDR2 are LGHNA and YNFKEQ. This CDR3 comprises 15 residues. Between the trimmed V and J ends, which lost 4 bases and 6 bases, there was a span of 13 bases. The CDR3 DNA is TGTGCCAGCAGCCCACGAGGCGAAATTAATTCACCCCTCCACTTT. Its protein product is CASSPRGEINSPLHF.

The rearrangement uses TRBV9 and TRBJ1-1, with a possible D match to TRBD1 (6 bases). Germline V lookup: CDR1 SGDLS, CDR2 YYNGEE. The CDR3 spans 14 residues. The ends were cut back, 3 bases at V and 1 base at J, with 10 bases in the middle. The CDR3 nucleotides read TGTGCCAGCAGCGGGCTCAGGGGGAACACTGAAGCTTTCTTT. Translation: CASSGLRGNTEAFF.

V gene TRBV6-5 combines with J gene TRBJ1-1; 9 bases align to TRBD1. The CDR3 runs 15 residues. Germline trimming cut 4 bases from V and 4 bases from J; bases unmatched to any gene: 7. Germline CDR1 reads MNHEY; CDR2 reads SVGAGI. The DNA for the CDR3 is TGTGCCAGCAGTTCCGCCGGGACAGGGCTCACTGAAGCTTTCTTT. Its translation: CASSSAGTGLTEAFF.

This clone was recorded a few times. This chain links TRBV2 with TRBJ2-7; TRBD1 matches at 9 bases. This CDR3 has 16 residues. With V trimmed by 2 bases and J by 7 bases, 12 bases remained unmatched. Germline V gives CDR1 SNHLY, CDR2 FYNNEI. The CDR3 bases are TGTGCCAGCAGTGAAACTACGTGGACAGGGGCCCTTGAGCAGTACTTC. Protein sequence: CASSETTWTGALEQYF.

This chain connects TRBV5-8 to TRBJ1-5; TRBD1 matches 7 bases. V dropped 2 bases and J dropped 0; count of bases not matched to a gene: 2. CDR1 is SGHTS, CDR2 YDEGEE, per germline. This CDR3 comprises 15 residues. The CDR3 DNA is TGTGCCAGCAGCTTACAGGGGTATAGCAATCAGCCCCAGCATTTT. It encodes CASSLQGYSNQPQHF.

The CDR3 loop is CASSRTETYGYTF. CDR3 DNA sequence: TGTGCCAGTAGTCGGACAGAGACCTATGGCTACACCTTC. The gene calls are TRBV19 and TRBJ1-2; the D gene is possibly TRBD1 (6 bases). V was clipped by 5 bases and J by 4 bases, with 11 bases between them. Germline V gene data show CDR1 as LNHDA and CDR2 as SQIVND (reference sequence). There are 13 residues in the CDR3. The full variable domain, in which reference TRBV19 and TRBJ1-2 provide the parts outside the CDR3, is DGGITQSPKYLFRKEGQNVTLSCEQNLNHDAMYWYRQDPGQGLRLIYYSQIVNDFQKGDIAEGYSVSREKKESFPLTVTSAQKNPTAFYLCASSRTETYGYTFGSGTRLTVV.

The table lists this clone with a few counts. The rearrangement links TRBV5-5 to TRBJ1-1; TRBD1 matches 8 bases. Germline V gene sequence: CDR1 SGHKS, CDR2 YYEKEE (reference sequence). The V and J ends lost 0 bases and 4 bases, in that order; junction bases with no gene match: 8. CDR3 length equals 16 residues. CDR3 protein: CASSLGQGMGLTEAFF. DNA of the CDR3: TGTGCCAGCAGCTTGGGACAGGGGATGGGTCTCACTGAAGCTTTCTTT.

This clone was recorded once. The chain has TRBV14 and TRBJ2-3; TRBD1 is a possible D gene (6 bases). Germline CDR1 is SGHDN and CDR2 is FVKESK. CDR3 length: 15 amino acids. The V end was cut by 0 bases, the J end by 4 bases, with 11 bases between. In DNA, the CDR3 is TGTGCCAGCAGCCAAGATCGAGGGGGAGCAGATACGCAGTATTTT. It is translated as CASSQDRGGADTQYF.

The rearrangement uses TRBV7-2 and TRBJ1-4; D perhaps matches TRBD1 (5 bases). The germline V gene encodes CDR1 SGHTA and CDR2 FQGNSA. The CDR3 totals 15 residues. Deletions cut 5 bases from V and 0 bases from J, with 10 bases between. CDR3 coding DNA: TGTGCCAGCAGCCCACCGACAGCAACTAATGAAAAACTGTTTTTT. It yields the protein CASSPPTATNEKLFF.

The genes are TRBV4-3 and TRBJ1-6; 9 bases fit TRBD1. V gave up 0 bases and J gave up 10 bases; unmatched junction bases: 13. The CDR3 runs 18 residues. The germline V gene encodes CDR1 LGHNA and CDR2 YSLEER. The CDR3 region is CASSQEVLRGQGYSPLHF. As DNA, the CDR3 is TGCGCCAGCAGCCAAGAAGTGTTAAGGGGACAGGGATACTCACCCCTCCACTTT.

This chain joins TRBV7-2 and TRBJ1-2, with D possibly TRBD1 on 5 matching bases. CDR3 size: 15 residues. From germline, CDR1 is SGHTA and CDR2 FQGNSA. Deletions cut 3 bases from V and 1 base from J, with 12 bases between. Here the CDR3 reads CASSFKDSFNYGYTF. The DNA of the CDR3 is TGTGCCAGCAGCTTTAAAGACAGCTTTAACTATGGCTACACCTTC.

In this sample, this clone turned up a few times. The rearrangement links TRBV29-1 to TRBJ2-1; TRBD1 matches at 7 bases. J gave up 7 bases and V 1 base, and 4 bases lay outside the gene matches. The CDR3 totals 13 residues. Germline V gene sequence: CDR1 SQVTM, CDR2 ANQGSEA. CDR3 amino acids: CSVEGQGTNEQFF. CDR3 bases: TGCAGCGTTGAAGGACAGGGTACGAATGAGCAGTTCTTC.

This chain uses TRBV7-9 with TRBJ2-7; weak D call: TRBD1 (6 bases). The V end lost 2 bases, the J end lost 0 bases, and 11 bases lay between the germline ends. The germline CDR1 and CDR2 sequences are SEHNR and FQNEAQ (reference sequence). The CDR3 is 15 residues long. CDR3 sequence (DNA): TGTGCCAGCAGCTTAATGGACAGTCCCTCCTACGAGCAGTACTTC. Amino acids: CASSLMDSPSYEQYF.

The chain joins TRBV9 to TRBJ2-2, with 7 bases fitting TRBD1. V was pared by 4 bases and J by 5 bases, with 14 bases of the junction left unmatched. Germline values: CDR1 SGDLS, CDR2 YYNGEE. The CDR3 extends over 17 amino acids. The CDR3 loop reads CASSNPRGQTSTGELFF. For the CDR3, the DNA is TGTGCCAGCAGCAATCCTCGGGGACAGACTTCTACCGGGGAGCTGTTTTTT.

The chain carries TRBV25-1 and TRBJ1-2; D is undetermined. Germline CDR1 reads MGHDK; CDR2 reads SYGVNS. The CDR3 length is 11 residues. V dropped 7 bases and J dropped 6 bases, with 9 bases sitting between them. CDR3 region: CASTARDGYTF. CDR3 DNA: TGTGCCAGCACCGCGAGGGATGGCTACACCTTC.

This chain uses TRBV7-8 with TRBJ1-1; 7 nucleotides align to TRBD1. CDR3 length equals 15 residues. The germline V gene has CDR1 SGHVS and CDR2 FQNEAQ. V lost 5 bases and J lost 0; bases outside the gene matches: 6. CDR3 amino acids: CASSGRQGMNTEAFF. In DNA, the CDR3 is TGTGCCAGCAGCGGACGACAGGGAATGAACACTGAAGCTTTCTTT.

This clone came up once. The chain combines TRBV6-1 with TRBJ2-2; 7 nucleotides align to TRBD2. Germline V gene lookup returns CDR1 MNHNS and CDR2 SASEGT. V trimming: 0 bases; J trimming: 2 bases; junction bases outside the gene matches: 6. This CDR3 is 17 amino acids long. The CDR3 loop is CASSEASGGLNTGELFF. The CDR3 nucleotides are TGTGCCAGCAGTGAAGCTTCTGGGGGACTAAACACCGGGGAGCTGTTTTTT.

Comments on this clone: In the same sample, other DNA sequences code for this CDR3. J is TRBJ2-5 and V is TRBV29-1, with a weak D call TRBD1 (6 bases). This CDR3 has 13 residues. CDR1 is SQVTM, CDR2 ANQGSEA, per germline. V was clipped by 4 bases and J by 4 bases, with 13 bases between them. The CDR3 DNA follows: TGCAGCGTTGGGTGGGGGCGCTTAGAGACCCAGTACTTC. Translated, it gives CSVGWGRLETQYF.

The rearrangement links TRBV9 to TRBJ1-4, with D perhaps TRBD1 (6 bases). Trimming shortened V by 3 bases and J by 7 bases, and 13 bases separated the two germline ends. Germline lookup yields CDR1 SGDLS and CDR2 YYNGEE. The length of the CDR3 is 14 residues. CDR3 in DNA: TGTGCCAGCAGCGAGACACAGGGCTCTGAAAAACTGTTTTTT. It codes for CASSETQGSEKLFF. The whole variable domain, remainder taken from reference TRBV9 and TRBJ1-4, is DSGVTQTPKHLITATGQRVTLRCSPRSGDLSVYWYQQSLDQGLQFLIQYYNGEERAKGNILERFSAQQFPDLHSELNLSSLELGDSALYFCASSETQGSEKLFFGSGTQLSVL.

This chain joins TRBV19 and TRBJ1-4; 8 bases fit TRBD1. V was clipped by 6 bases and J by 2 bases; unmatched bases: 8. CDR3 length: 16 amino acids. Germline CDR1 LNHDA, CDR2 SQIVND (reference sequence). The CDR3 reads CASSEGSGGTNEKLFF. The CDR3 DNA follows: TGTGCCAGTAGCGAAGGTTCAGGGGGCACTAATGAAAAACTGTTTTTT.

The genes are TRBV27 and TRBJ1-6, with D uncertain. Germline-derived CDR1 and CDR2 are MNHEY and SMNVEV (reference sequence). The CDR3 spans 17 residues. V was pared by 3 bases and J by 10 bases, with 22 bases between. CDR3 residues: CASSFFRSAEGDSPLHF. CDR3 in DNA: TGTGCCAGCAGTTTTTTTCGTTCGGCAGAAGGAGACTCACCCCTCCACTTT.

The chain carries TRBV7-2 and TRBJ2-7, with 9 nucleotides matching TRBD1. Per germline, CDR1 SGHTA and CDR2 FQGNSA. V was pared by 5 bases and J by 5 bases, with 16 bases of the junction left unmatched. This CDR3 region has 17 residues. CDR3 bases: TGTGCCAGCAGCAGAACTAGACCGGGACAGGGACTGAACGAGCAGTACTTC. Encoded protein: CASSRTRPGQGLNEQYF. Full variable domain (rest looked up from reference TRBV7-2 and TRBJ2-7): GAGVSQSPSNKVTEKGKDVELRCDPISGHTALYWYRQSLGQGLEFLIYFQGNSAPDKSGLPSDRFSAERTGGSVSTLTIQRTQQEDSAVYLCASSRTRPGQGLNEQYFGPGTRLTVT.